One and the same sample provided the 29 T cell receptor beta chains below, sequenced in a study of blood T cell repertoires in COVID-19. Data came from immunoSEQ multiplex PCR; TCRdb stores just in-frame clones and leaves some out. Of some 200,000 clones listed, roughly 80% are singletons. The sequenced sample consisted of peripheral blood. The receptors here all came from a woman in her sixties who had recovered from COVID-19.

This clone has only one observation. V gene TRBV6-5 combines with J gene TRBJ2-5, with 9 nucleotides matching TRBD2. Trimming at V came to 4 bases and at J to 7 bases, leaving 13 bases not matched to a gene. The CDR3 has 16 residues. Germline values: CDR1 MNHEY, CDR2 SVGAGI. Here the CDR3 DNA reads TGTGCCAGCAGTTCCCCAGTGGCGGGGGGGCCGGGGACCCAGTACTTC. This codes for CASSSPVAGGPGTQYF.

The chain recombines TRBV7-9 with TRBJ2-5, with a weak D call TRBD1 (6 bases). Germline loops: CDR1 SEHNR, CDR2 FQNEAQ (reference sequence). The CDR3 has 16 residues. V lost 5 bases and J 1 base, leaving 17 bases between the germline ends. The CDR3 DNA reads as TGTGCCAGCAGCCCAAGGTCTGGGGGCATCCAAGAGACCCAGTACTTC. Protein product: CASSPRSGGIQETQYF.

The V and J genes are TRBV5-6 and TRBJ2-5, with no clear D. V gave up 2 bases and J gave up 0 bases, with 8 bases separating them. The CDR3 has 14 residues. CDR1 and CDR2 from the germline V gene are SGHDT and YYEEEE. CDR3 sequence reads: CASSFGEYQETQYF. In DNA, the CDR3 is TGTGCCAGCAGCTTTGGAGAATACCAAGAGACCCAGTACTTC.

The chain links TRBV28 to TRBJ1-4; possibly TRBD1 for D (5 bases). V lost 4 bases to trimming and J lost 2 bases, with 8 bases between them. Germline-derived CDR1 and CDR2 are MDHEN and SYDVKM. CDR3 size: 14 residues. The CDR3 nucleotides are TGTGCCAGCAGTTCAGGGTCGACTAATGAAAAACTGTTTTTT. This codes for CASSSGSTNEKLFF.

This rearrangement joins TRBV2 to TRBJ2-3; D unresolved. CDR3 size: 12 residues. Trimming left V 3 bases short and J 3 bases short, with 4 bases between. Germline CDR1 and CDR2: SNHLY and FYNNEI. The chain's CDR3 is CASSESTDTQYF. The CDR3 region has the DNA TGTGCCAGCAGTGAGTCGACAGATACGCAGTATTTT.

This clone was seen ten or more times. V usage is TRBV11-2 and J usage is TRBJ1-2; D remains unclear. With 4 bases removed from V and 7 bases from J, the gap between germline ends came to 25 bases. The CDR3 contains 17 residues. Germline V gene sequence: CDR1 SGHAT, CDR2 FQNNGV. CDR3 region: CASSSSSNLHTRGGYTF. The DNA for the CDR3 is TGTGCCAGCAGCTCCTCTTCTAACCTGCACACTCGGGGTGGCTACACCTTC.

The chain couples TRBV6-5 to TRBJ1-2; D perhaps matches TRBD1 (6 bases). This CDR3 is built from 13 residues. Trimming stripped 4 bases from V and 8 bases from J, with 14 bases between. Germline CDR1 is MNHEY and CDR2 is SVGAGI. The DNA for the CDR3 is TGTGCCAGCAGTTCAGACAGGCTCCGGGGCTACACCTTC. This encodes CASSSDRLRGYTF.

The chain uses TRBV18 and TRBJ2-5; 8 bases fit TRBD1. The germline V gene has CDR1 KGHSH and CDR2 LQKENI. The CDR3 is made up of 14 amino acids. Trimming took 4 bases from V and 5 from J; bases not matched to a gene: 6. The CDR3, as DNA: TGTGCCAGCTCACGAGAACCAGGGGGCGAGACCCAGTACTTC. It is translated as CASSREPGGETQYF. The full variable domain, with the rest looked up from reference TRBV18 and TRBJ2-5, is NAGVMQNPRHLVRRRGQEARLRCSPMKGHSHVYWYRQLPEEGLKFMVYLQKENIIDESGMPKERFSAEFPKEGPSILRIQQVVRGDSAAYFCASSREPGGETQYFGPGTRLLVL.

This clone appeared many times. J is TRBJ1-1 and V is TRBV7-9, with TRBD1 as a possible D gene (6 bases). The CDR3 totals 15 residues. V lost 5 bases, J lost 5 bases, and 18 bases lay in between. Germline V gene data show CDR1 as SEHNR and CDR2 as FQNEAQ (reference sequence). The CDR3 loop reads CASSETGTRGTEAFF. CDR3 coding DNA: TGTGCCAGCAGCGAAACCGGGACAAGAGGTACTGAAGCTTTCTTT.

In its sample, this clone was seen a few times. CDR3 DNA sequence: TGCGCCAGCAGCCAAGAGGCCAGGGGTGACTATGGCTACACCTTC. Protein product: CASSQEARGDYGYTF. The rearrangement uses TRBV4-1 and TRBJ1-2; perhaps TRBD1 as D (6 bases). V was trimmed by 0 bases and J by 3 bases, leaving 11 bases between them. CDR1 and CDR2 (germline): MGHRA, YSYEKL. The CDR3 covers 15 residues.

The rearrangement joins TRBV6-2 or TRBV6-3 to TRBJ1-2; no clear D. The length of the CDR3 is 13 residues. V lost 6 bases, J lost 4 bases, and 12 bases lay in between. Germline values: CDR1 MNHEY, CDR2 SVGEGT. CDR3 protein: CASSGLYPYGYTF. The DNA of the CDR3 is TGTGCCAGCAGCGGACTGTACCCCTATGGCTACACCTTC.

The rearrangement joins TRBV27 to TRBJ2-5, with D possibly TRBD2 on 5 matching bases. The V and J ends lost 2 bases and 6 bases respectively, with 13 bases between them. The CDR3 runs to 14 residues. Per germline, CDR1 MNHEY and CDR2 SMNVEV (reference sequence). The CDR3 spells CASSLVKRGQTQYF. CDR3 in DNA: TGTGCCAGCAGTTTAGTTAAGAGAGGGCAGACCCAGTACTTC.

The chain carries TRBV2 and TRBJ1-5; 9 nucleotides agree with TRBD1. The CDR3 sequence is 16 residues long. With V trimmed by 0 bases and J by 4 bases, 4 bases remained unmatched. Germline V gene sequence: CDR1 SNHLY, CDR2 FYNNEI. The CDR3 here is CASSEATGGGNQPQHF. The DNA of the CDR3 is TGTGCCAGCAGTGAAGCCACAGGGGGCGGGAATCAGCCCCAGCATTTT.

V is TRBV9 and J is TRBJ1-3; TRBD1 is a possible D gene (5 bases). Trimming removed 0 bases from V and 3 bases from J, with 13 bases in between. The CDR3 runs 16 residues. Germline lookup yields CDR1 SGDLS and CDR2 YYNGEE. For the CDR3, the DNA is TGTGCCAGCAGCGTAGGGGCCAGGGCGGATGGAAACACCATATATTTT. Translated: CASSVGARADGNTIYF.

J is TRBJ1-1 and V is TRBV10-1; the match to TRBD1 covers 8 bases. The ends lost 6 bases at V and 4 bases at J; junction bases unmatched: 7. CDR1 is WNHNN and CDR2 is SYGVQD in the germline V gene (reference sequence). The CDR3 spans 14 residues. The CDR3 region is CASRRTGIGTEAFF. The CDR3 DNA reads TGCGCCAGCAGAAGGACAGGGATTGGCACTGAAGCTTTCTTT.

The chain couples TRBV3-1 (or the pseudogene TRBV3-2) to TRBJ2-1; 7 bases are shared with TRBD1. After removal of 2 bases from V and 1 base from J, the junction contained 5 bases not matched to a gene. Per germline, CDR1 LGHDT and CDR2 YNNKEL (reference sequence). The CDR3 consists of 16 residues. The CDR3 loop is CASSQSQGVSYNEQFF. The DNA for the CDR3 is TGTGCCAGCAGCCAATCTCAGGGGGTGTCCTACAATGAGCAGTTCTTC.

V is TRBV5-6 and J is TRBJ2-7; a possible D gene is TRBD2 (6 bases). Germline V gene sequence: CDR1 SGHDT, CDR2 YYEEEE. V was pared by 1 base and J by 7 bases, with 15 bases between. The length of the CDR3 is 14 residues. DNA for the CDR3: TGTGCCAGCAGCTTGTTGCGGGGCCGGCGGGAGCAGTACTTC. As protein: CASSLLRGRREQYF.

V gene TRBV19 combines with J gene TRBJ1-6; D is uncertain. V was clipped by 6 bases and J by 7 bases, with 13 bases between them. This CDR3 is built from 14 residues. Looked up from germline, CDR1 is LNHDA and CDR2 is SQIVND (reference sequence). CDR3 sequence (DNA): TGTGCCAGTAGCCTCTCTCCAGTCAATTCACCCCTCCACTTT. Its translation: CASSLSPVNSPLHF.

V and J are TRBV14 and TRBJ2-1, with a possible D match to TRBD2 (6 bases). The V gene's germline CDR1 is SGHDN and CDR2 FVKESK. The CDR3 covers 15 residues. With 2 bases removed from V and 4 bases from J, the gap between germline ends came to 12 bases. In DNA, the CDR3 is TGTGCCAGCAGCCAAAGGACTAACCCGTACAATGAGCAGTTCTTC. It codes for CASSQRTNPYNEQFF.

This clone was observed a single time. This chain joins TRBV7-2 and TRBJ2-3; the D gene is possibly TRBD1 (5 bases). This CDR3 is built from 14 residues. V was shortened by 3 bases and J by 2 bases, with 9 bases between the two germline ends. Germline V gives CDR1 SGHTA, CDR2 FQGNSA. CDR3: CASSFGQVTDTQYF. CDR3 coding DNA: TGTGCCAGCAGCTTTGGACAAGTCACAGATACGCAGTATTTT.

The CDR3 is CASSLDRSGAKNIQYF. CDR3 nucleotide sequence: TGTGCCAGCAGCTTAGATAGGTCCGGGGCCAAAAACATTCAGTACTTC. The chain couples TRBV11-2 to TRBJ2-4; D is unclear. The V end was cut by 0 bases, the J end by 1 base, with 10 bases between. The CDR3 has 16 residues. Germline V gene lookup returns CDR1 SGHAT and CDR2 FQNNGV.

This clone appeared once. The chain has TRBV5-1 and TRBJ2-7; a weak D match, TRBD1 (7 bases). The CDR3 sequence is 14 residues long. From germline, CDR1 is SGHRS and CDR2 YFSETQ. V shed 4 bases and J shed 3 bases, with 14 bases lying between them. In DNA form, the CDR3 reads TGCGCCAGCAGCCCGAACAGGGGACTCTACGAGCAGTACTTC. Translation gives CASSPNRGLYEQYF.

The chain recombines TRBV2 with TRBJ2-7; D not resolved. The V end lost 5 bases, the J end lost 4 bases, and 18 bases lay between the germline ends. Per the germline V gene, CDR1 is SNHLY and CDR2 is FYNNEI. The CDR3 consists of 15 residues. DNA for the CDR3: TGTGCCAGCAGTATCCGACACGGCCTCCTATACGAGCAGTACTTC. It is translated as CASSIRHGLLYEQYF.

V usage is TRBV27 and J usage is TRBJ2-1, with 12 bases lining up with TRBD1. The CDR3 covers 15 residues. Germline V lookup: CDR1 MNHEY, CDR2 SMNVEV (reference sequence). V was pared by 6 bases and J by 10 bases, with 10 bases of the junction left unmatched. CDR3 sequence (DNA): TGTGCCAGCAGAGAGGGACAGGGGGCTTTGGACGAGCAGTTCTTC. Residues: CASREGQGALDEQFF.

The J gene is TRBJ1-2, the V gene TRBV12-5; D gene ambiguous. V was clipped by 2 bases and J by 7 bases, with 14 bases between them. Looked up from germline, CDR1 is LGHNT and CDR2 is FRNRAP. The CDR3 has 14 residues. The CDR3 DNA sequence: TGTGCTAGTGGTTTGCCCGAGGGTGTGGGTGGCTACACCTTC. This gives the protein CASGLPEGVGGYTF.

The chain has TRBV3-1 (or the pseudogene TRBV3-2) and TRBJ2-5; 9 nucleotides align to TRBD2. Trimming at V came to 4 bases and at J to 5 bases, leaving 5 bases not matched to a gene. Germline loops: CDR1 LGHDT, CDR2 YNNKEL (reference sequence). The CDR3 sequence is 14 residues long. CDR3 amino acids: CASSPIAGAETQYF. The CDR3 DNA follows: TGTGCCAGCAGCCCGATAGCGGGGGCGGAGACCCAGTACTTC.

The rearrangement links TRBV6-6 to TRBJ2-7, with TRBD2 identical over 8 bases. In germline, CDR1 is MNHNY, CDR2 SVGAGI (reference sequence). The CDR3 covers 16 residues. V was clipped by 6 bases and J by 3 bases; unmatched bases: 13. The CDR3, as DNA: TGTGCCAGCAGGGCGAGGGGCGGGGGGCTCTACTACGAGCAGTACTTC. Its translation is CASRARGGGLYYEQYF.

Worth noting for this clone: Additional DNA sequences in this sample encode the identical CDR3. The rearrangement links TRBV7-9 to TRBJ1-4; 7 nucleotides match TRBD1. The CDR3 loop spans 14 amino acids. CDR1 and CDR2 from the germline V gene are SEHNR and FQNEAQ (reference sequence). The ends lost 5 bases at V and 4 bases at J; junction bases unmatched: 4. For the CDR3, the DNA is TGTGCCAGCAGCCTGGGACAGAGTAATGAAAAACTGTTTTTT. Its protein product is CASSLGQSNEKLFF. Complete variable domain (other parts from reference TRBV7-9 and TRBJ1-4): DTGVSQNPRHKITKRGQNVTFRCDPISEHNRLYWYRQTLGQGPEFLTYFQNEAQLEKSRLLSDRFSAERPKGSFSTLEIQRTEQGDSAMYLCASSLGQSNEKLFFGSGTQLSVL.

The CDR3 nucleotides are TGTGCCAGCAGCTTAATTCTGGACTCCCGGAGGGATCCTCAAGAGACCCAGTACTTC. This translates into CASSLILDSRRDPQETQYF. The rearrangement joins TRBV7-9 to TRBJ2-5, with D maybe TRBD2 (6 bases). CDR3 length equals 19 residues. V was pared by 2 bases and J by 2 bases, with 24 bases between. Germline values: CDR1 SEHNR, CDR2 FQNEAQ (reference sequence).